This paragraph covers one T cell receptor beta chain sequence. The target antigen is unknown. TCR alpha and beta CDR3s were amplified from mRNA by semiquantitative ARM-PCR. ARM-PCR used tagged nested gene-specific primers, then communal superprimers for exponential amplification. TCRdb re-called the multiplex PCR reads through MiXCR, storing one row per CDR3 protein. This sample has some 16,000 distinct CDR3 sequences, with around 62% found just once. The V end was cut by 0 bases, the J end by 2 bases, with 10 bases between. Per germline, CDR1 WSHSY and CDR2 SAAADI. This CDR3 is built from 15 residues. These data originate in a study of relationships among human T cell subsets. General observations from the study: T cell counts were not recorded for a couple of pan T samples.

The chain uses TRBV10-2 and TRBJ2-5; no clear D gene. Input material: total T cells sorted from blood. This TCR was recovered from a man in his forties in good health. CDR3 coding DNA: TGCGCCAGCAGTGAGTCGGGTGGGCGACAAGAGACCCAGTACTTC. Residues: CASSESGGRQETQYF.